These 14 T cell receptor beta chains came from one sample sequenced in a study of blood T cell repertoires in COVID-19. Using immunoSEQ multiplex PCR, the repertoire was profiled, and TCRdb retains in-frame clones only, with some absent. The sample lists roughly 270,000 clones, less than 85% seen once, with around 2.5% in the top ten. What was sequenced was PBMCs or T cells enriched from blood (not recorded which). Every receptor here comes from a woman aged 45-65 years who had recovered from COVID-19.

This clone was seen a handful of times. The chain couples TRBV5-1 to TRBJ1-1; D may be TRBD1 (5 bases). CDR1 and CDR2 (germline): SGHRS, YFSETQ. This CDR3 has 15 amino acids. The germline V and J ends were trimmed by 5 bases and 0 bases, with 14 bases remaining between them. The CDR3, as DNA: TGCGCCAGCAGGAACCAAGGACACCTGAACACTGAAGCTTTCTTT. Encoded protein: CASRNQGHLNTEAFF.

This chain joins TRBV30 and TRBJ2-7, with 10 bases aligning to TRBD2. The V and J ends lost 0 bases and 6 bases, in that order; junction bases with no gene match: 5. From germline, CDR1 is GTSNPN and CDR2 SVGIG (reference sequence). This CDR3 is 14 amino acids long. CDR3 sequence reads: CAWSVLAGIAEQYF. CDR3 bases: TGTGCCTGGAGTGTACTAGCGGGAATCGCCGAGCAGTACTTC. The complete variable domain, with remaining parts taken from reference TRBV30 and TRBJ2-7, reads SQTIHQWPATLVQPVGSPLSLECTVEGTSNPNLYWYRQAAGRGLQLLFYSVGIGQISSEVPQNLSASRPQDRQFILSSKKLLLSDSGFYLCAWSVLAGIAEQYFGPGTRLTVT.

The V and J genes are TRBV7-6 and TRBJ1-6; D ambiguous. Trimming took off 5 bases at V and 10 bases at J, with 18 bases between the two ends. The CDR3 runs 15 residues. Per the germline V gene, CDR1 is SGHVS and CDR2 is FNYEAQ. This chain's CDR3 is CASSPQEVVGSPLHF. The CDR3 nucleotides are TGTGCCAGCAGCCCCCAAGAGGTGGTAGGCTCACCCCTCCACTTT.

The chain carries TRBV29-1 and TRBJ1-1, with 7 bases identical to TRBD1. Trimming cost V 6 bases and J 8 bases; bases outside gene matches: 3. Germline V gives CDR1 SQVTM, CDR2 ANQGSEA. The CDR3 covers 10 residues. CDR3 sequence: CSVQGIEAFF. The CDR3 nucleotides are TGCAGCGTACAGGGGATCGAAGCTTTCTTT.

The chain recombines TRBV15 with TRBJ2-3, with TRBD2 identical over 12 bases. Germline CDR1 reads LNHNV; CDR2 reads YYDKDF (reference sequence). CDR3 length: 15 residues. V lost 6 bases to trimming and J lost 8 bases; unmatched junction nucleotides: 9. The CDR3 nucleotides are TGTGCCACCAGTCCGCGACTAGCGGGAGCTGGTACGCAGTATTTT. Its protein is CATSPRLAGAGTQYF. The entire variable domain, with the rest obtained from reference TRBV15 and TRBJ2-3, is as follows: DAMVIQNPRYQVTQFGKPVTLSCSQTLNHNVMYWYQQKSSQAPKLLFHYYDKDFNNEADTPDNFQSRRPNTSFCFLDIRSPGLGDTAMYLCATSPRLAGAGTQYFGPGTRLTVL.

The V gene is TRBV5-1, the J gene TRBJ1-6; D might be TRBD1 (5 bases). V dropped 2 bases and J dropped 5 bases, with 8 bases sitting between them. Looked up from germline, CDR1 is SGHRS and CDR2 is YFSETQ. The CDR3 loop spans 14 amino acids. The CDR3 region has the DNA TGCGCCAGCAGCTTTGGACACAATAATTCACCCCTCCACTTT. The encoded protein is CASSFGHNNSPLHF.

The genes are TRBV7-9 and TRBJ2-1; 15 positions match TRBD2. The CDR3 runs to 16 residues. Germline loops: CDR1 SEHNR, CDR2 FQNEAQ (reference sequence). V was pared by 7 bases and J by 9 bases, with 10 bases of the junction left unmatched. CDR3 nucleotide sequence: TGTGCCAGCACCCAGGGACTAGCGGGAGGTTTCGGTGAGCAGTTCTTC. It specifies CASTQGLAGGFGEQFF.

CDR3 DNA: TGTGCCATCAGTGAGTCTCCCGGAGGAGACGATGATGAAAAACTGTTTTTT. This codes for CAISESPGGDDDEKLFF. The J gene is TRBJ1-4, the V gene TRBV10-3; no firm D call. In germline, CDR1 is ENHRY, CDR2 SYGVKD. V shed 0 bases and J shed 6 bases, with 17 bases lying between them. This CDR3 has 17 amino acids.

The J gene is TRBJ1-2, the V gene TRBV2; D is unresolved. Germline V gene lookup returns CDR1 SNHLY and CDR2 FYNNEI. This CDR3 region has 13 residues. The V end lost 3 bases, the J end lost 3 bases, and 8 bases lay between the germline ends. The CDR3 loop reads CASSDWADYGYTF. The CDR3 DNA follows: TGTGCCAGCAGTGACTGGGCCGACTATGGCTACACCTTC.

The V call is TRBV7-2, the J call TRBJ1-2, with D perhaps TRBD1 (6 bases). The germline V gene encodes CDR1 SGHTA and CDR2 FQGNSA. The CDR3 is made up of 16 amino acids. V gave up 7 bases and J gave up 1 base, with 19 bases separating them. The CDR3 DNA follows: TGTGCCAGCACCATATTCGGACAGCGTAATAACTATGGCTACACCTTC. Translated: CASTIFGQRNNYGYTF.

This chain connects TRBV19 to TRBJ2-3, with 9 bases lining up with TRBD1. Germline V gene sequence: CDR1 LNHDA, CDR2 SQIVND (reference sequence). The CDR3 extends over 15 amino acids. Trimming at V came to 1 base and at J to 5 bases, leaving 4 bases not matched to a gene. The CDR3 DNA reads TGTGCCAGTAGTATAGCGTGGGACAGGGTAGATACGCAGTATTTT. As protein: CASSIAWDRVDTQYF.

The CDR3 loop is CASSLVSAGMKETQYF. CDR3 bases: TGCGCCAGCAGCTTGGTTTCAGCGGGGATGAAAGAGACCCAGTACTTC. The chain has TRBV5-1 and TRBJ2-5, with TRBD2 matching over 7 bases. This CDR3 spans 16 amino acids. Germline values: CDR1 SGHRS, CDR2 YFSETQ. With 0 bases clipped from V and 3 bases from J, the junction kept 8 bases outside the gene matches.

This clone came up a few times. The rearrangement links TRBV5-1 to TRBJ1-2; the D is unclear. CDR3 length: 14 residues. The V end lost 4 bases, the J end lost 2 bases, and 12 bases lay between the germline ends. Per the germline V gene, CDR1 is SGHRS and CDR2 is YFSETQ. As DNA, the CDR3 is TGCGCCAGCAGCCCCGGTTCGGGGAACTATGGCTACACCTTC. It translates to CASSPGSGNYGYTF.

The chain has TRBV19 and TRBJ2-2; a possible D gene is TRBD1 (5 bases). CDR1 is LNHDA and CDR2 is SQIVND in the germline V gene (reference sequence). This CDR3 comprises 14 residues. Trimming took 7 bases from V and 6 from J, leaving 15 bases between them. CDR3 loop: CASTLGEGAGELFF. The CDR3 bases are TGTGCCAGTACATTAGGGGAAGGGGCCGGGGAGCTGTTTTTT.